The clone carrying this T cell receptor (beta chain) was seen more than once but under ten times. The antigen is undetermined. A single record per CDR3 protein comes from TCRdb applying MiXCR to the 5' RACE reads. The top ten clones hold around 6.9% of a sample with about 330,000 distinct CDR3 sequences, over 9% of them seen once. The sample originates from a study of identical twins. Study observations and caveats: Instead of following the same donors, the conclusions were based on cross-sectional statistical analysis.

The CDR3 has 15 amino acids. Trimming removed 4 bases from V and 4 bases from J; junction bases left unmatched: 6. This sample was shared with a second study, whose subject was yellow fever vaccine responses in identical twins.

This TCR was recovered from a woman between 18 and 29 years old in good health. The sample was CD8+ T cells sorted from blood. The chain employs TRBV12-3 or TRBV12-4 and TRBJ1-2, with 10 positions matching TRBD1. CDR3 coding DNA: TGTGCCAGCAGTTCCGGGACAGGGGTTCCCTATGGCTACACCTTC. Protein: CASSSGTGVPYGYTF.